This T cell receptor (beta chain) derives from a study of spatial heterogeneity in lung cancer. Whole-study results and caveats: Tumoral mutation counts were tracked by counts of expanded intratumoral alpha and beta TCRs.

Germline CDR1 is DFQATT and CDR2 is SNEGSKA (reference sequence). J gave up 4 bases and V 5 bases, and 2 bases lay outside the gene matches. This CDR3 region has 14 residues. The time point denotes: sample taken at primary tumor resection. Notes on this clonotype: Its antigen remains unidentified.

TCRdb recomputed calls from the 5' RACE reads with MiXCR, one row per CDR3 protein. The sample lists 4,400 or so distinct CDR3 sequences; roughly 8.4% were seen once. Sequenced here: lung tumor tissue, sampled at surgery. The source of this sequence is a female donor with early-stage non-small cell lung cancer. The chain recombines TRBV20-1 with TRBJ2-2; 12 bases match TRBD2. DNA of the CDR3: TGCAGTGCTTCGACTAGCGGGGGCACCGGGGAGCTGTTTTTT. Its translation is CSASTSGGTGELFF.